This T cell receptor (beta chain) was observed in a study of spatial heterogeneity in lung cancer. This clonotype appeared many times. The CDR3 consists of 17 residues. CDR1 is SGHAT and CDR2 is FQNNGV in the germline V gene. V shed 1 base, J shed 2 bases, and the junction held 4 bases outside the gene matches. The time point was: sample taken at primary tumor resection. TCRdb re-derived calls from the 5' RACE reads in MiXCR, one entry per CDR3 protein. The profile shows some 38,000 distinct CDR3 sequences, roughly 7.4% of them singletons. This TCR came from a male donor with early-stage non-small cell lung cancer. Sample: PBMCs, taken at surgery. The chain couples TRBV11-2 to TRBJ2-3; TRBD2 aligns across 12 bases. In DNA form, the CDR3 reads TGTGCCAGCAGCTTAGTCGCTAGCGGGAGGGCCACAGATACGCAGTATTTT. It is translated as CASSLVASGRATDTQYF.